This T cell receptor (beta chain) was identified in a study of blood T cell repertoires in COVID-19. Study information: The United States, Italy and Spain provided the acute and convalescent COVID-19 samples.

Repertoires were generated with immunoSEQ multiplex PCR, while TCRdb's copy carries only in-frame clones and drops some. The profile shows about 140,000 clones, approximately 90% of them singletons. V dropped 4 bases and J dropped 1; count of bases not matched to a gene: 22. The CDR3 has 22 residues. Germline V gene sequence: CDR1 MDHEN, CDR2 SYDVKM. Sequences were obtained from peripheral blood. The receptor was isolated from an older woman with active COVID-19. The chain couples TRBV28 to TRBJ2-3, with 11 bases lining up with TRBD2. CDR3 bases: TGTGCCAGCAGTTACCCCCTCGCGGCTAGCGGGAGGTGGTGGACGGGCACAGATACGCAGTATTTT. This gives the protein CASSYPLAASGRWWTGTDTQYF.